The present entry profiles one TCR beta chain with its context. The sample comes from a study of shared clonotypes between healthy human individuals. In the study overall: Donors had three CD4 naive, three CD4 memory, two CD8 naive and one CD8 memory plate apiece.

This CDR3 contains 15 residues. V shed 4 bases and J 6 bases; nucleotides not matched to a gene: 7. CDR1 is MNHEY, CDR2 SMNVEV, per germline (reference sequence). Assay execution took place at the deep level. Every immunoSEQ plate was one replicate of a subset's evenly spread DNA. Original analysis: ImmunoSEQ yielded junction-only sequences lacking quality scores, so filtering differed. Using immunoSEQ multiplex PCR, the repertoire was profiled, and TCRdb retains in-frame clones only, with some absent. Clone size and V and J calls were adopted from that table, with D and trimming inferred from the DNA. This table holds around 1.9 million clones, around 93% found once. Naive-designated CD8 cells lacked CD45RO, were positively enriched for CCR7, and omitted terminally differentiated effector memory CD45RA+ cells.

The J gene is TRBJ2-1, the V gene TRBV27; 9 bases are a match to TRBD1. The sequencing input was naive CD8+ T cells from PBMCs. The receptor's source is a man between 18 and 29 years old in good health. Some clones in this sample may be carry-over from other donors' samples. CDR3 in amino acids: CASSSNRGRGNEQFF. The CDR3 nucleotides read TGTGCCAGCAGTTCCAACAGGGGGCGGGGCAATGAGCAGTTCTTC.